Listed below are T cell receptor beta chains from one sample, sequenced in a study of human T cells and chemical hapten exposure. Each CDR3 protein is one row after TCRdb ran MiXCR on the RACE reads. The repertoire holds about 340,000 distinct CDR3 sequences, under 9% seen once, with 8% to 9% in the top ten. The specimen comprised whole blood, sampled in connection with sensitization to the hapten diphenylcyclopropenone (DPC). These receptor sequences come from a woman in her late teens or twenties with alopecia areata. Some clones in this sample may be carry-over from other donors' samples. The CDR3 runs from the conserved cysteine through the conserved F or W. Each record gives: CDR3 length, J gene, V gene, clone size, D gene, CDR3 DNA, CDR3 protein. A D gene is named only where the DNA matches it firmly. Only part of the rows carry a size: once, few, many, or a class if the clone is expanded.

>14|TRBJ1-2|TRBV6-5|many|.
TGTGCCAGCAGTTACTCCGGCAGAAGCTATGGCTACACCTTC
CASSYSGRSYGYTF
>14|TRBJ1-5|TRBV12-3/TRBV12-4|.|.
TGTGCCAGCAGGGACACAAGGAGCAATCAGCCCCAGCATTTT
CASRDTRSNQPQHF
>14|TRBJ1-1|TRBV4-3|medium-sized|.
TGCGCCAGCAGCCAAGAATCGGGGGCAGGTTTAGCTTTCTTT
CASSQESGAGLAFF
>11|TRBJ2-3|TRBV3-1|many|.
TGTGCCAGCAGCCAATCAGATACGCAGTATTTT
CASSQSDTQYF
>16|TRBJ2-1|TRBV7-3|many|TRBD2
TGTGCCAGCAGCCCGCCGGGACTAGCGGGTTACAATGAGCAGTTCTTC
CASSPPGLAGYNEQFF
>13|TRBJ2-5|TRBV7-2|many|.
TGTGCCAGCAGCTTGGGGATCCAAGAGACCCAGTACTTC
CASSLGIQETQYF
>15|TRBJ1-2|TRBV4-3|few|.
TGCGCCAGCAGCCAAGAACGGCCCGCCAATGATGGCTACACCTTC
CASSQERPANDGYTF
>15|TRBJ2-3|TRBV6-5|.|.
TGTGCCAGCAGTGCGAGACAGGCCAGCACAGATACGCAGTATTTT
CASSARQASTDTQYF
>16|TRBJ1-4|TRBV14|few|.
TGTGCCAGCAGCCAAGATTCTTGGGGTTCTAATGAAAAACTGTTTTTT
CASSQDSWGSNEKLFF
>12|TRBJ2-7|TRBV10-3|many|.
TGTGCCACCCGGGACGGGTGGGGGGAGCAGTACTTC
CATRDGWGEQYF
>11|TRBJ2-5|TRBV3-1|many|.
TGTGCCAGCAGCCAGCGAGAGACCCAGTACTTC
CASSQRETQYF
>14|TRBJ1-5|TRBV7-2|many|.
TGTGCCAGCAGCTTAAATCCAAGCAATCAGCCCCAGCATTTT
CASSLNPSNQPQHF
>15|TRBJ1-5|TRBV7-8|.|TRBD1
TGTGCCAGCAGCCCCAGGGGGCGGGACAATCAGCCCCAGCATTTT
CASSPRGRDNQPQHF
>15|TRBJ2-1|TRBV25-1|many|.
TGTGCCAGCAGTGACCCCAAGACAGGATACAATGAGCAGTTCTTC
CASSDPKTGYNEQFF
>16|TRBJ2-1|TRBV4-3|many|.
TGCGCCAGCAGCCAAGAAGTGTGGGGAAGGGGCAATGAGCAGTTCTTC
CASSQEVWGRGNEQFF
>13|TRBJ2-1|TRBV12-3/TRBV12-4|.|TRBD1
TGTGCCAGCAGGAAGACAGGGGACAATGAGCAGTTCTTC
CASRKTGDNEQFF
>15|TRBJ1-5|TRBV27|many|.
TGTGCCAGCAGTTTAATCAGGGATAGCAATCAGCCCCAGCATTTT
CASSLIRDSNQPQHF
>14|TRBJ1-1|TRBV6-4|.|TRBD1
TGTGCCAGCAGCGGGGGACAGGGAACAGATGAAGCTTTCTTT
CASSGGQGTDEAFF
>14|TRBJ2-5|TRBV6-2/TRBV6-3|.|.
TGTGCCAGCAGAAAGGCGCTAGCGACGGAGACCCAGTACTTC
CASRKALATETQYF
>13|TRBJ1-1|TRBV6-1|few|.
TGTGCCAGCAGTGGCGGGAGGGCCACTGAAGCTTTCTTT
CASSGGRATEAFF
>16|TRBJ2-3|TRBV20-1|few|.
TGCAGTGCAAAGCTTGCGGGGGCGCCTCACACAGATACGCAGTATTTT
CSAKLAGAPHTDTQYF
>13|TRBJ2-6|TRBV9|many|.
TGTGCCAGCAGTTTAACTGGGGCCAACGTCCTGACTTTC
CASSLTGANVLTF
>13|TRBJ2-5|TRBV29-1|many|.
TGCAGCGTTGAGGGAACGAACCAAGAGACCCAGTACTTC
CSVEGTNQETQYF
>13|TRBJ2-1|TRBV12-3/TRBV12-4|many|.
TGTGCCAGCAACGCGGGGGCCAACAATGAGCAGTTCTTC
CASNAGANNEQFF
>15|TRBJ2-1|TRBV10-3|.|.
TGTGCCATCAGCCCCGAGTTAGCCGGCTCCGGTGAGCAGTTCTTC
CAISPELAGSGEQFF
>14|TRBJ2-5|TRBV7-9|.|.
TGTGCCAGCAGCGAAAGACAGATCCAAGAGACCCAGTACTTC
CASSERQIQETQYF
>17|TRBJ1-1|TRBV6-6|few|TRBD1
TGTGCCAGCAGAAGCCGCGACAGGGGGCGGGAGAACACTGAAGCTTTCTTT
CASRSRDRGRENTEAFF
>16|TRBJ2-3|TRBV6-6|few|TRBD1
TGTGCCAGCAGTCCGCCACAGGGGGAGAAGAGGGATACGCAGTATTTT
CASSPPQGEKRDTQYF
>15|TRBJ1-4|TRBV7-2|.|.
TGTGCCAGCAGCTTACGGGGTTCGGACGGTGAAAAACTGTTTTTT
CASSLRGSDGEKLFF
>15|TRBJ1-2|TRBV5-5|few|.
TGTGCCAGCAGCTTGGGGATCCAGGCGGCCTATGGCTACACCTTC
CASSLGIQAAYGYTF
>16|TRBJ2-3|TRBV5-1|.|.
TGCGCCAGCAGCTCTATACCCTCGCCCGGCCCAGATACGCAGTATTTT
CASSSIPSPGPDTQYF
>14|TRBJ1-5|TRBV7-2|many|.
TGTGCCAGCAGCTTAGAGGACACAAATCAGCCCCAGCATTTT
CASSLEDTNQPQHF
>16|TRBJ1-1|TRBV14|.|.
TGTGCCAGCAGCCCGGGGGTCCCGGGGACGTATACTGAAGCTTTCTTT
CASSPGVPGTYTEAFF
>13|TRBJ1-2|TRBV12-3/TRBV12-4|.|.
TGTGCCAGCAGTTTTATGGGGACCTATGGCTACACCTTC
CASSFMGTYGYTF
>17|TRBJ2-3|TRBV9|few|.
TGTGCCAGCAGCGCTAGGGGGAGCGGTCAATTAGTGGATACGCAGTATTTT
CASSARGSGQLVDTQYF
>17|TRBJ1-4|TRBV12-3/TRBV12-4|few|.
TGTGCCAGCAGCCCTTGGGGTCCCCGGTCAACTAATGAAAAACTGTTTTTT
CASSPWGPRSTNEKLFF
>14|TRBJ2-3|TRBV9|few|TRBD2
TGTGCCAGCAGCGAGCGGGGGACCCTGGATACGCAGTATTTT
CASSERGTLDTQYF
>15|TRBJ1-2|TRBV3-1|few|.
TGTGCCAGCAGCCATTCCGGGACGGGGAACTATGGCTACACCTTC
CASSHSGTGNYGYTF
>17|TRBJ2-3|TRBV20-1|few|TRBD2
TGCAGTGCTAGCCACACGGGCGGGGGGGCCAGCACAGATACGCAGTATTTT
CSASHTGGGASTDTQYF
>19|TRBJ2-2|TRBV6-2/TRBV6-3|many|TRBD2
TGTGCCAGCAGTTACTCGGCTCTAGCGGGGGGGACCGCCACCGGGGAGCTGTTTTTT
CASSYSALAGGTATGELFF
>14|TRBJ2-5|TRBV5-8|many|.
TGTGCCAGCAGCTCGAGACGGACCCAAGAGACCCAGTACTTC
CASSSRRTQETQYF
>13|TRBJ1-4|TRBV12-3/TRBV12-4|.|.
TGTGCCAGCAGTGAACCAGAAGGTGAAAAACTGTTTTTT
CASSEPEGEKLFF
>14|TRBJ1-2|TRBV27|.|.
TGTGCCAGCAGTTTAAAGGGCAGGGGCTATGGCTACACCTTC
CASSLKGRGYGYTF
>17|TRBJ1-4|TRBV4-1|.|.
TGCGCCAGCAGAAAGTGGGCCCCGTCAGGGACTTTCGAAAAACTGTTTTTT
CASRKWAPSGTFEKLFF
>16|TRBJ2-7|TRBV28|.|.
TGTGCCAGCAGTTATAACGAGGGGCGGATATTCTACGAGCAGTACTTC
CASSYNEGRIFYEQYF
>14|TRBJ1-4|TRBV12-3/TRBV12-4|.|.
TGTGCCAGCAGCCGCCAGGGACCTAATGAAAAACTGTTTTTT
CASSRQGPNEKLFF
>15|TRBJ2-3|TRBV7-8|.|TRBD2
TGTGCCATCCGTGGACTAGCGGGGGGCCGGGATACGCAGTATTTT
CAIRGLAGGRDTQYF
>15|TRBJ1-3|TRBV12-3/TRBV12-4|many|TRBD1
TGTGCCAGCAGTCTGGACAGGGACTCTGGAAACACCATATATTTT
CASSLDRDSGNTIYF
>17|TRBJ2-6|TRBV27|many|TRBD1
TGTGCCAGCAGGTGGGGACAGGCTCGCTCTGGGGCCAACGTCCTGACTTTC
CASRWGQARSGANVLTF
>14|TRBJ1-5|TRBV3-1|few|TRBD1
TGTGCCAGCAGCACCCGACAGGGGGTCAGGCCCCAGCATTTT
CASSTRQGVRPQHF
>15|TRBJ2-1|TRBV6-1|many|TRBD1
TGTGCCAGCAGTCGGACAGGGGATTCCTACAATGAGCAGTTCTTC
CASSRTGDSYNEQFF
>15|TRBJ2-7|TRBV19|few|TRBD1
TGTGCCAGTAGTACGACAGGGGGCGAAACCTACGAGCAGTACTTC
CASSTTGGETYEQYF
>16|TRBJ2-3|TRBV27|many|TRBD1
TGTGCCAGCAGTCGGAACAGGGGGCGCGACACAGATACGCAGTATTTT
CASSRNRGRDTDTQYF
>20|TRBJ2-7|TRBV4-1|many|.
TGCGCCAGCAGCCAAGACCCTCCTCTGGGTGACGTGGGTGGGCTATATGAGCAGTACTTC
CASSQDPPLGDVGGLYEQYF
>14|TRBJ2-7|TRBV28|.|.
TGTGCCAGCAGTTTATGGGGGGTCTCCTACGAGCAGTACTTC
CASSLWGVSYEQYF